The 17 T cell receptor beta chains reported below all come from one sample, sequenced in a study of OX40 agonist ivuxolimab in advanced cancers. Some clones are missing from TCRdb's copy, which holds only in-frame ones; the method was immunoSEQ multiplex PCR. Found here are under 100,000 clones, about 90% of them singletons; the top ten hold 0.15% to 0.2%. The source was CD4+ or CD8+ T cells sorted from blood, collected in a trial of the OX40 agonist ivuxolimab. All receptors come from an adult with an advanced solid tumor such as melanoma, head and neck, liver or kidney cancer.

The chain employs TRBV9 and TRBJ2-3, with D tentatively TRBD1 (6 bases). The CDR3 has 14 residues. V was cut by 3 bases and J by 0 bases, with 8 bases left in between. Looked up from germline, CDR1 is SGDLS and CDR2 is YYNGEE. The CDR3: CASSAGTSTDTQYF. In nucleotides, the CDR3 is TGTGCCAGCAGCGCCGGGACAAGCACAGATACGCAGTATTTT.

This clone was counted a single time. The chain links TRBV6-1 to TRBJ2-2, with D tentatively TRBD1 (5 bases). CDR1 MNHNS and CDR2 SASEGT come from the germline V gene. The CDR3 spans 15 residues. Trimming shortened V by 8 bases and J by 9 bases, and 22 bases separated the two germline ends. DNA for the CDR3: TGTGCCAGCCTGGCCAAAAAGCTCCAGGGCCGGGAGCTGTTTTTT. Protein product: CASLAKKLQGRELFF.

CDR3 protein: CASRTGGSNEKLFF. CDR3 coding DNA: TGCGCCAGCAGGACAGGGGGATCCAATGAAAAACTGTTTTTT. The V and J genes are TRBV5-1 and TRBJ1-4; 9 bases align to TRBD1. The germline V gene has CDR1 SGHRS and CDR2 YFSETQ. V lost 5 bases and J lost 5; bases outside the gene matches: 4. The CDR3 covers 14 residues.

This clone turned up a few times. CDR3 sequence: CASTRGMRLANEQFF. The CDR3, as DNA: TGTGCCAGCACGAGGGGGATGCGACTCGCCAATGAGCAGTTCTTC. The V gene is TRBV9, the J gene TRBJ2-1, with D perhaps matching TRBD1 (6 bases). Trimming cost V 6 bases and J 6 bases, with 19 bases left between them. From germline, CDR1 is SGDLS and CDR2 YYNGEE. The CDR3 has 15 amino acids.

The J gene is TRBJ1-6, the V gene TRBV28; D might be TRBD1 (5 bases). V was clipped by 5 bases and J by 7 bases, with 12 bases between them. The CDR3 loop spans 14 amino acids. Germline-derived CDR1 and CDR2 are MDHEN and SYDVKM. This chain's CDR3 is CASSPGRDNSPLHF. DNA of the CDR3: TGTGCCAGCAGTCCCGGGAGGGACAATTCACCCCTCCACTTT.

The V gene is TRBV9, the J gene TRBJ2-5; possibly TRBD1 or TRBD2 for D (6 bases each). The CDR3 has 16 residues. Trimming left V 7 bases short and J 3 bases short, with 22 bases between. Germline V lookup: CDR1 SGDLS, CDR2 YYNGEE. The CDR3 DNA follows: TGTGCCAGCGCCCAAGGGGGACTTGTGGGGAAAGAGACCCAGTACTTC. Protein: CASAQGGLVGKETQYF. Complete variable domain (other parts from reference TRBV9 and TRBJ2-5): DSGVTQTPKHLITATGQRVTLRCSPRSGDLSVYWYQQSLDQGLQFLIQYYNGEERAKGNILERFSAQQFPDLHSELNLSSLELGDSALYFCASAQGGLVGKETQYFGPGTRLLVL.

V is TRBV7-9 and J is TRBJ2-7; 11 nucleotides match TRBD1. V trimming: 3 bases; J trimming: 0 bases; junction bases outside the gene matches: 4. Germline assignment: CDR1 SEHNR and CDR2 FQNEAQ (reference sequence). This CDR3 has 16 amino acids. The CDR3 loop reads CASSFRTGGSSYEQYF. The CDR3 DNA reads TGTGCCAGCAGCTTTCGGACAGGGGGCAGCTCCTACGAGCAGTACTTC.

The chain carries TRBV4-2 and TRBJ2-3, with D possibly being TRBD1 (5 bases). CDR3 length equals 14 residues. V lost 1 base, J lost 5 bases, and 10 bases lay in between. Germline CDR1 is LGHNA and CDR2 is YNFKEQ. The CDR3 loop is CASSQGTPLDTQYF. CDR3 coding DNA: TGTGCCAGCAGCCAAGGGACACCTCTAGATACGCAGTATTTT.

V usage is TRBV6-5 and J usage is TRBJ1-6, with D possibly TRBD1 on 5 matching bases. The CDR3 totals 16 residues. The germline V gene has CDR1 MNHEY and CDR2 SVGAGI. Trimming cost V 4 bases and J 6 bases, with 16 bases left between them. CDR3 bases: TGTGCCAGCAGTTTGTTTGGGGGGGAGATTAATTCACCCCTCCACTTT. Its protein product is CASSLFGGEINSPLHF.

The chain combines TRBV25-1 with TRBJ2-5; the D is unclear. The J call is uncertain, as TRBJ2-7 better fits the DNA end. The germline V gene encodes CDR1 MGHDK and CDR2 SYGVNS. This CDR3 spans 13 amino acids. CDR3: CASSGAGTGEQYF. The CDR3 region has the DNA TGTGCCAGCAGTGGGGCAGGAACGGGCGAGCAGTACTTC.

This chain links TRBV27 with TRBJ2-5, with unresolved D. The CDR3 is made up of 12 amino acids. V lost 8 bases, J lost 4 bases, and 11 bases lay in between. Germline-derived CDR1 and CDR2 are MNHEY and SMNVEV (reference sequence). The CDR3: CASLGIRETQYF. DNA for the CDR3: TGTGCCAGCCTGGGGATCCGAGAGACCCAGTACTTC.

This rearrangement joins TRBV30 to TRBJ2-7; TRBD1 might be the D (5 bases). The V end was cut by 4 bases, the J end by 4 bases, with 11 bases between. This CDR3 comprises 12 residues. From germline, CDR1 is GTSNPN and CDR2 SVGIG (reference sequence). The CDR3 reads CAWKWGLYEQYF. CDR3 DNA sequence: TGTGCCTGGAAATGGGGCTTGTACGAGCAGTACTTC.

This clone has just one count. The chain joins TRBV4-1 to TRBJ2-1; D call uncertain. Germline V gives CDR1 MGHRA, CDR2 YSYEKL. This CDR3 spans 15 amino acids. The germline V and J ends were trimmed by 1 base and 0 bases, with 7 bases remaining between them. In DNA, the CDR3 is TGCGCCAGCAGCCAAGGTTTGAGCTCCTACAATGAGCAGTTCTTC. Amino acid sequence: CASSQGLSSYNEQFF.

V usage is TRBV5-4 and J usage is TRBJ2-7, with TRBD2 matching 8 bases. The V and J ends lost 4 bases and 4 bases, in that order; junction bases with no gene match: 10. Germline lookup yields CDR1 SGHNT and CDR2 YYREEE (reference sequence). The CDR3 totals 15 residues. This CDR3 is CASSKAGGEGYEQYF. The CDR3 region has the DNA TGTGCCAGCAGCAAGGCGGGGGGCGAGGGTTACGAGCAGTACTTC.

The chain is built from TRBV28 and TRBJ2-3; 8 positions match TRBD1. V shed 7 bases, J shed 4 bases, and the junction held 19 bases outside the gene matches. From germline, CDR1 is MDHEN and CDR2 SYDVKM. The CDR3 covers 18 residues. CDR3 sequence reads: CASTPYRGTTIKSDTQYF. CDR3 in DNA: TGTGCCAGCACTCCTTACAGGGGGACGACGATAAAGTCAGATACGCAGTATTTT.

J is TRBJ2-4 and V is TRBV19; no definite D call. Germline CDR1 is LNHDA and CDR2 is SQIVND (reference sequence). V lost 4 bases to trimming and J lost 0 bases, with 19 bases between them. The CDR3 is 18 amino acids. CDR3 residues: CASSTRTDPTVAKNIQYF. CDR3 nucleotide sequence: TGTGCCAGTAGTACCCGGACGGATCCCACGGTAGCCAAAAACATTCAGTACTTC. The whole variable domain, filled in from reference TRBV19 and TRBJ2-4, reads DGGITQSPKYLFRKEGQNVTLSCEQNLNHDAMYWYRQDPGQGLRLIYYSQIVNDFQKGDIAEGYSVSREKKESFPLTVTSAQKNPTAFYLCASSTRTDPTVAKNIQYFGAGTRLSVL.

This chain joins TRBV9 and TRBJ1-2; perhaps TRBD1 as D (5 bases). V was trimmed by 4 bases and J by 3 bases, leaving 13 bases between them. Per germline, CDR1 SGDLS and CDR2 YYNGEE. This CDR3 has 14 residues. In DNA form, the CDR3 reads TGTGCCAGCAGCCCGGGGGACGGCGACTATGGCTACACCTTC. Residues: CASSPGDGDYGYTF.